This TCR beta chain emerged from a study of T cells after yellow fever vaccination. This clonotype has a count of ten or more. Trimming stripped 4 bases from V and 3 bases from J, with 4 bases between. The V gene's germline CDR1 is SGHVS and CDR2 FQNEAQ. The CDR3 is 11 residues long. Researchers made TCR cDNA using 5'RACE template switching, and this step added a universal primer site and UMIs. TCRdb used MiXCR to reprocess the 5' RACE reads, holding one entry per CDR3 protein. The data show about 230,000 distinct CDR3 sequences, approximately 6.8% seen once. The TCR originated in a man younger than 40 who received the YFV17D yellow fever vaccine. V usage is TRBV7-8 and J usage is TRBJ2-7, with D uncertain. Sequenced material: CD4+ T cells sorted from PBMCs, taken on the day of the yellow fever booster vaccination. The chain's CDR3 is CASSSLYEQYF. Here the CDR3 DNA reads TGTGCCAGCAGCTCCCTCTACGAGCAGTACTTC.